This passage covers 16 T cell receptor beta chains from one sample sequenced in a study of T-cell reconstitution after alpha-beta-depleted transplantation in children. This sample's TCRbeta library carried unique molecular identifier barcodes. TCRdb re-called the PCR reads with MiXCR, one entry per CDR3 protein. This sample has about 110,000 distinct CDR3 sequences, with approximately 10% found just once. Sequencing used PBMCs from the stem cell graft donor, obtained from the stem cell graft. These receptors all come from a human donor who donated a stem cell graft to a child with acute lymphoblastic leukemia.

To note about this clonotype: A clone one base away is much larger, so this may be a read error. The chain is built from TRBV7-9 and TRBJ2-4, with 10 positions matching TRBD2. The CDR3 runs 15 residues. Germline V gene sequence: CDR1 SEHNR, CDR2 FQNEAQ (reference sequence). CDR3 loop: CASSTRTSGKNLQYF. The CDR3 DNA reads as TGTGCCAGCAGCACCAGGACTAGCGGTAAAAACCTTCAGTACTTC.

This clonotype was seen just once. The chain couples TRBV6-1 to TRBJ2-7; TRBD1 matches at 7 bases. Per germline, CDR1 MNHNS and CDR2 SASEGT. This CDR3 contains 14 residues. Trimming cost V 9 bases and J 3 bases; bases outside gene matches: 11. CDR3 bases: TGTGCCAGACCTTGGGACAGTGGGAACTACGAGCAGTACTTC. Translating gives CARPWDSGNYEQYF.

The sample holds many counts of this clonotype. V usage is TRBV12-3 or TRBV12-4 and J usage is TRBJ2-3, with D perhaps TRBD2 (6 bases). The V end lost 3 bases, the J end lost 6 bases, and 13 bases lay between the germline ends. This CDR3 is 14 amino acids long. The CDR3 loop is CASSFAGPGDTQYF. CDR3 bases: TGTGCCAGCAGTTTCGCGGGGCCAGGGGATACGCAGTATTTT.

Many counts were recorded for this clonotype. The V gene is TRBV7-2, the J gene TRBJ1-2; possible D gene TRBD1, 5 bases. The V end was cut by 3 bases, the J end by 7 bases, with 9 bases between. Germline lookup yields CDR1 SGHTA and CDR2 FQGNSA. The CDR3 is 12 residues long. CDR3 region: CASSFPGGGYTF. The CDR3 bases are TGTGCCAGCAGCTTCCCCGGGGGTGGCTACACCTTC.

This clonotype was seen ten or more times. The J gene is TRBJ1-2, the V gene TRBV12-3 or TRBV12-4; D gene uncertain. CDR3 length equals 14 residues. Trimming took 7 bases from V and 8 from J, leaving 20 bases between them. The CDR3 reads CASNSRGVYGGYTF. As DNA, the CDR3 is TGTGCCAGCAACTCCCGGGGAGTTTATGGAGGCTACACCTTC.

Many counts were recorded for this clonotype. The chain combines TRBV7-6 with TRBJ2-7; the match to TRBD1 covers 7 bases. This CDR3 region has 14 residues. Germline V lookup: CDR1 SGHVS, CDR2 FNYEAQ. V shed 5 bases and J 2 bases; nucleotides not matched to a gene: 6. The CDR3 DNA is TGTGCCAGCAGCAAGGACAGGTCCGCCTACGAGCAGTACTTC. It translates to CASSKDRSAYEQYF.

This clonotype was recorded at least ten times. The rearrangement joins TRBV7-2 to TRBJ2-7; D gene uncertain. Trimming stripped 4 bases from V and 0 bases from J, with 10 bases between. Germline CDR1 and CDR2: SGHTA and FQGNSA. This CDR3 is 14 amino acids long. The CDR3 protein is CASSSFLSSYEQYF. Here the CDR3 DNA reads TGTGCCAGCAGCTCATTCCTGAGCTCCTACGAGCAGTACTTC.

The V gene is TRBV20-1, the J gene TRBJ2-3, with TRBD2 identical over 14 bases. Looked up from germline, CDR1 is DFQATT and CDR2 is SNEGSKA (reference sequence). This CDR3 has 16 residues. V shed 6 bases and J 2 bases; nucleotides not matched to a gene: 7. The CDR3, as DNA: TGCAGTGCCTGGGGGGGACTAGCGGGAGACACAGATACGCAGTATTTT. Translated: CSAWGGLAGDTDTQYF.

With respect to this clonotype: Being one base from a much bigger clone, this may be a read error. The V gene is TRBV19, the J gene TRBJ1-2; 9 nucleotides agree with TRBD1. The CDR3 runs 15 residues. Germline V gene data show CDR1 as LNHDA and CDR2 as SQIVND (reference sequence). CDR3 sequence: CSSRETGGRNYGYTF. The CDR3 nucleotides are TGTTCCAGTAGAGAAACAGGGGGCCGGAACTATGGCTACACCTTC.

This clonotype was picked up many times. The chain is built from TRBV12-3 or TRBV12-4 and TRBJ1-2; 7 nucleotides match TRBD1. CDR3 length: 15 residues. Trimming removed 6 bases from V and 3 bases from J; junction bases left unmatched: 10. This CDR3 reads CASRPHGQGDYGYTF. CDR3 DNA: TGTGCCAGCAGACCCCATGGGCAGGGGGACTATGGCTACACCTTC.

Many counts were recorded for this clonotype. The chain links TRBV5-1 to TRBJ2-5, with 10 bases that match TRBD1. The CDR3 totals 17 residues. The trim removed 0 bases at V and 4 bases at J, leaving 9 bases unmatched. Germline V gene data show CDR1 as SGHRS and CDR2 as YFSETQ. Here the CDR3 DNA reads TGCGCCAGCAGCTTGGGTCGGACAGGGGGTTATGGAGAGACCCAGTACTTC. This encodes CASSLGRTGGYGETQYF.

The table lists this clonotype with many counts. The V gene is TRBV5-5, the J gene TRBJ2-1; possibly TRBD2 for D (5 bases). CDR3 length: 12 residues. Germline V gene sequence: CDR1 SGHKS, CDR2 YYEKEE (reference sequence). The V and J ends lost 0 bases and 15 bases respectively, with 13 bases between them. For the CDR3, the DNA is TGTGCCAGCAGCTTGGAGCTAGCTATGACGTTCTTC. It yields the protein CASSLELAMTFF.

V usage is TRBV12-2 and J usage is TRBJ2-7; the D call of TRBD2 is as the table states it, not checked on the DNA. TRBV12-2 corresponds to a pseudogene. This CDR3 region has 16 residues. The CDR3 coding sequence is TGTGCAAGTCGCTTCAAGGGGCCGGGACTCCCTTGCGAGCAGTACTTC. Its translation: CASRFKGPGLPCEQYF.

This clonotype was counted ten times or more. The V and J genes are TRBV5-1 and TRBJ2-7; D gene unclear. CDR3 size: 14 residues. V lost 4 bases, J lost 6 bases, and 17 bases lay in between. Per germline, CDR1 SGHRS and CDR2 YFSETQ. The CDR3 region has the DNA TGCGCCAGCAGCCTGACGGGCCCATATTCCGAGCAGTACTTC. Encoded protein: CASSLTGPYSEQYF.

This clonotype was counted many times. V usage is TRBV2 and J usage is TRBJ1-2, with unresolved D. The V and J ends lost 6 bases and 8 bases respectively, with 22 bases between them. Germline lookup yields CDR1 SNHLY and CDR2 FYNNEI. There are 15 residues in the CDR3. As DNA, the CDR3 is TGTGCCAGCAGCCCCCCCGAACTCAGCCCGAGGGGCTACACCTTC. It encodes CASSPPELSPRGYTF. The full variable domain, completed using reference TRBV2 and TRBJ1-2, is EPEVTQTPSHQVTQMGQEVILRCVPISNHLYFYWYRQILGQKVEFLVSFYNNEISEKSEIFDDQFSVERPDGSNFTLKIRSTKLEDSAMYFCASSPPELSPRGYTFGSGTRLTVV.

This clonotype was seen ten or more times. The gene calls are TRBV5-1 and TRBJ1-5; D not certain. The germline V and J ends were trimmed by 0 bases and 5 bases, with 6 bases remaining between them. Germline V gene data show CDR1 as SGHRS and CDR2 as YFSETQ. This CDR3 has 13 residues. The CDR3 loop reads CASSLAGDQPQHF. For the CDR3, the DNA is TGCGCCAGCAGCTTGGCAGGAGATCAGCCCCAGCATTTT.